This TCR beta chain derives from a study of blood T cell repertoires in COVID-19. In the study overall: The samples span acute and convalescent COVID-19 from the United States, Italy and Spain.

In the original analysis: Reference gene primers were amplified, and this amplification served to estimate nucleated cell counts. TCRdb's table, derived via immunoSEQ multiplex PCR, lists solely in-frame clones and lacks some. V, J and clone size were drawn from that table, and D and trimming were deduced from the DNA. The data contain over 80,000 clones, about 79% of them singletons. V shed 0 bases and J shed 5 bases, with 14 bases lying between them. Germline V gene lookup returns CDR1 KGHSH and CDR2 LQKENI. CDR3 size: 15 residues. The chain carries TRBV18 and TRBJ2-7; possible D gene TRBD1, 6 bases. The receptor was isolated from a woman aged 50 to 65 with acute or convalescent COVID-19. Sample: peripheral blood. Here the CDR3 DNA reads TGTGCCAGCTCACCACCGAGCCAGGGGAAGAACGAGCAGTACTTC. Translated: CASSPPSQGKNEQYF. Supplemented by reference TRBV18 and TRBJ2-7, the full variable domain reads NAGVMQNPRHLVRRRGQEARLRCSPMKGHSHVYWYRQLPEEGLKFMVYLQKENIIDESGMPKERFSAEFPKEGPSILRIQQVVRGDSAAYFCASSPPSQGKNEQYFGPGTRLTVT.